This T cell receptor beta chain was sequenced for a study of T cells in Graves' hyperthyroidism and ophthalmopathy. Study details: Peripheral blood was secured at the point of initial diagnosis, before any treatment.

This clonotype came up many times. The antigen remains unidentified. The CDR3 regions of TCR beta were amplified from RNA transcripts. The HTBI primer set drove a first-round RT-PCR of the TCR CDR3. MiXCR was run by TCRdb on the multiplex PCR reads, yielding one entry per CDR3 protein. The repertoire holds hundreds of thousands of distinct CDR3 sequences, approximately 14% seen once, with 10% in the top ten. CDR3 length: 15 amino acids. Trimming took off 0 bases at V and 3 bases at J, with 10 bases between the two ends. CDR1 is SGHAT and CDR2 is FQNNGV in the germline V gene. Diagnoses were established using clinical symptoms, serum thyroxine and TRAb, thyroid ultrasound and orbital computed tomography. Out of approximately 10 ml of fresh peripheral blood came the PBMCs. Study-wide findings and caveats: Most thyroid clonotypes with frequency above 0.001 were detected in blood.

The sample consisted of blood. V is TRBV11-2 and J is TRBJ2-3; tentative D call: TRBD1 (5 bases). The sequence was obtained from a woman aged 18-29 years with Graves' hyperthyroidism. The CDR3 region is CASSLDGAWTDTQYF. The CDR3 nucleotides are TGTGCCAGCAGCTTAGATGGGGCCTGGACAGATACGCAGTATTTT.